A single sample is the source of the 28 T cell receptor beta chains below, sequenced in a study of T cell responses to AZD1222 COVID-19 vaccine. The protocol was immunoSEQ multiplex PCR, while the TCRdb copy is restricted to in-frame clones and leaves out a portion. Seen here are around 160,000 clones, 94% observed once, and the top ten hold approximately 0.6%. This specimen consisted of peripheral blood, obtained on day 0 of AZD1222 vaccination. These receptors were taken from an adult in good health.

Comment on this clone: One end of the junction fails to match germline, which may point to a read error. The chain carries TRBV6-1 and TRBJ1-6; the D is unclear. CDR1 MNHNS and CDR2 SASEGT come from the germline V gene. This CDR3 comprises 13 residues. The CDR3: CASREVGVPALHF. CDR3 bases: TGTGCCAGCAGGGAAGTCGGGGTTCCGGCCCTCCACTTT.

V usage is TRBV27 and J usage is TRBJ2-7; D may be TRBD1 (6 bases). CDR1 is MNHEY, CDR2 SMNVEV, per germline (reference sequence). The CDR3 covers 15 residues. Trimming stripped 5 bases from V and 3 bases from J, with 17 bases between. DNA of the CDR3: TGTGCCAGCAGTCGTAGACAGGCCCTACACTACGAGCAGTACTTC. Encoded protein: CASSRRQALHYEQYF.

This clone was seen once. V usage is TRBV11-2 and J usage is TRBJ1-6; D gene ambiguous. This CDR3 region has 12 residues. Deletions cut 1 base from V and 8 bases from J, with 3 bases between. CDR1 and CDR2 (germline): SGHAT, FQNNGV. DNA for the CDR3: TGTGCCAGCAGCTTAGTCCATTCACCCCTCCACTTT. It encodes CASSLVHSPLHF.

This clone was counted a single time. The chain uses TRBV5-1 and TRBJ2-7, with TRBD2 identical over 8 bases. The J segment lost 2 bases and the V segment lost 0 bases, leaving 4 bases of the junction unmatched. CDR3 length: 15 residues. Germline values: CDR1 SGHRS, CDR2 YFSETQ. The CDR3: CASSLEGAGAYEQYF. CDR3 DNA sequence: TGCGCCAGCAGCTTGGAGGGAGCGGGAGCCTACGAGCAGTACTTC.

The chain carries TRBV21-1 and TRBJ1-1. TRBV21-1 counts as a pseudogene. CDR3 length: 12 residues. The CDR3 coding sequence is TGTGCCAGCAATAAGGAGAACACTGAAGCTTTCTTT. This encodes CASNKENTEAFF.

The chain couples TRBV19 to TRBJ1-5; 12 bases map to TRBD1. Trimming took 10 bases from V and 6 from J; bases not matched to a gene: 10. The CDR3 sequence is 15 residues long. The germline CDR1 and CDR2 sequences are LNHDA and SQIVND (reference sequence). The CDR3 loop is CATCPGDRGRQPQHF. CDR3 DNA: TGTGCCACGTGTCCGGGGGACAGGGGGCGTCAGCCCCAGCATTTT.

V and J are TRBV7-6 and TRBJ2-7; 7 bases are shared with TRBD1. The V segment lost 4 bases and the J segment 0 bases; nucleotides outside the gene matches: 6. Germline values: CDR1 SGHVS, CDR2 FNYEAQ. There are 15 residues in the CDR3. The CDR3 DNA reads as TGTGCCAGCAGCTGGGACAGCTCTAGCTCCTACGAGCAGTACTTC. Translating it yields CASSWDSSSSYEQYF. Full variable domain (remainder filled in from reference TRBV7-6 and TRBJ2-7): GAGVSQSPRYKVTKRGQDVALRCDPISGHVSLYWYRQALGQGPEFLTYFNYEAQQDKSGLPNDRFSAERPEGSISTLTIQRTEQRDSAMYRCASSWDSSSSYEQYFGPGTRLTVT.

This chain connects TRBV12-3 or TRBV12-4 to TRBJ2-1; possibly TRBD1 for D (5 bases). V lost 7 bases to trimming and J lost 10 bases, with 14 bases between them. CDR3 length: 12 amino acids. The CDR3 loop is CASTQGAWEQFF. DNA for the CDR3: TGTGCCAGCACCCAAGGGGCATGGGAGCAGTTCTTC.

The chain combines TRBV6-1 with TRBJ2-1; possibly TRBD1 for D (6 bases). The CDR3 is 11 residues long. V was cut by 6 bases and J by 7 bases, with 7 bases left in between. Germline CDR1 is MNHNS and CDR2 is SASEGT. DNA of the CDR3: TGTGCCAGCAGAGGGGGTAATGAGCAGTTCTTC. Translating it yields CASRGGNEQFF.

The rearrangement links TRBV7-6 to TRBJ2-2; TRBD2 matches at 10 bases. Germline V lookup: CDR1 SGHVS, CDR2 FNYEAQ. V gave up 5 bases and J gave up 5 bases; unmatched junction bases: 5. This CDR3 has 15 residues. In nucleotides, the CDR3 is TGTGCCAGCAGCGGAGGACTAGCGGCAACCGGGGAGCTGTTTTTT. As protein: CASSGGLAATGELFF.

This chain uses TRBV5-5 with TRBJ2-7; the D gene is possibly TRBD2 (5 bases). Per germline, CDR1 SGHKS and CDR2 YYEKEE (reference sequence). The CDR3 contains 17 residues. The V gene lost 4 bases and the J gene lost 0 bases, with 20 bases spanning the gap. CDR3 loop: CASSPAPLLRGSYEQYF. CDR3 DNA: TGTGCCAGCAGCCCCGCCCCTTTGCTCCGGGGCTCCTACGAGCAGTACTTC.

The chain joins TRBV2 to TRBJ2-1; D is ambiguous. Germline V gives CDR1 SNHLY, CDR2 FYNNEI. The CDR3 has 12 residues. Trimming left V 8 bases short and J 7 bases short, with 12 bases between. The CDR3 coding sequence is TGTGCCAGCGAAAAGGCTGGGAATGAGCAGTTCTTC. Its protein is CASEKAGNEQFF.

The chain recombines TRBV11-2 with TRBJ1-5; D may be TRBD1 (5 bases). The CDR3 consists of 13 residues. Trimming cost V 0 bases and J 11 bases, with 11 bases left between them. In germline, CDR1 is SGHAT, CDR2 FQNNGV. DNA for the CDR3: TGTGCCAGCAGCTTAGATCTGGGAGGGGCCCAGCATTTT. Its translation is CASSLDLGGAQHF.

This clone was counted a single time. This rearrangement joins TRBV19 to TRBJ1-1, with D unresolved. This CDR3 has 13 amino acids. The V gene's germline CDR1 is LNHDA and CDR2 SQIVND (reference sequence). Trimming removed 5 bases at V and 0 bases at J, with 7 bases between. The CDR3 reads CASSGRLNTEAFF. CDR3 DNA: TGTGCCAGTAGTGGTCGGCTGAACACTGAAGCTTTCTTT.

This rearrangement joins TRBV27 to TRBJ1-6, with TRBD1 identical over 7 bases. This CDR3 has 14 amino acids. CDR1 and CDR2 (germline): MNHEY, SMNVEV (reference sequence). V lost 8 bases and J lost 1; bases outside the gene matches: 2. CDR3 in DNA: TGTGCCAGCGGCAGGGGGTCCTATAATTCACCCCTCCACTTT. Protein: CASGRGSYNSPLHF.

The sample holds one count of this clone. The rearrangement links TRBV3-1 (or the pseudogene TRBV3-2) to TRBJ1-1, with D maybe TRBD1 (6 bases). Germline-derived CDR1 and CDR2 are LGHDT and YNNKEL (reference sequence). This CDR3 is built from 13 residues. Trimming stripped 2 bases from V and 8 bases from J, with 12 bases between. The CDR3 nucleotides are TGTGCCAGCAGCCAATCACTTACAGGGGAAGCTTTCTTT. Its translation: CASSQSLTGEAFF.

The V call is TRBV28, the J call TRBJ1-6; no clear D gene. Looked up from germline, CDR1 is MDHEN and CDR2 is SYDVKM. V dropped 3 bases and J dropped 0 bases, with 9 bases sitting between them. This CDR3 spans 16 amino acids. As DNA, the CDR3 is TGTGCCAGCAGTTTTGAACCCAGCTCCTATAATTCACCCCTCCACTTT. Protein sequence: CASSFEPSSYNSPLHF.

This rearrangement joins TRBV7-9 to TRBJ2-4; 9 nucleotides line up with TRBD2. The CDR3 runs 13 residues. Trimming took 5 bases from V and 10 from J; bases not matched to a gene: 6. Germline lookup yields CDR1 SEHNR and CDR2 FQNEAQ (reference sequence). Here the CDR3 reads CASSTTSGDIQYF. The CDR3 region has the DNA TGTGCCAGCAGCACGACTAGCGGAGATATTCAGTACTTC.

The chain carries TRBV28 and TRBJ2-7; maybe TRBD2 (5 bases). The CDR3 runs to 15 residues. Germline CDR1 MDHEN, CDR2 SYDVKM. Trimming cost V 4 bases and J 1 base, with 14 bases left between them. CDR3 protein: CASSSPTKPSYEQYF. The CDR3 coding sequence is TGTGCCAGCAGTTCCCCGACTAAACCATCCTACGAGCAGTACTTC.

The chain has TRBV9 and TRBJ1-3; D is uncertain. In germline, CDR1 is SGDLS, CDR2 YYNGEE. The CDR3 has 13 amino acids. Trimming stripped 2 bases from V and 2 bases from J, with 5 bases between. As DNA, the CDR3 is TGTGCCAGCAGCGTGGTTCCTGGAAACACCATATATTTT. Translating it yields CASSVVPGNTIYF.

The chain has TRBV10-3 and TRBJ2-2; 8 bases align to TRBD1. The CDR3 runs to 15 residues. Germline V gives CDR1 ENHRY, CDR2 SYGVKD. V shed 8 bases, J shed 1 base, and the junction held 6 bases outside the gene matches. This CDR3 reads CAIAPTGGNTGELFF. Written as DNA, the CDR3 is TGTGCCATCGCGCCCACAGGGGGGAACACCGGGGAGCTGTTTTTT.

This chain uses TRBV2 with TRBJ1-4; D uncertain. V was cut by 6 bases and J by 4 bases, with 18 bases left in between. The V gene's germline CDR1 is SNHLY and CDR2 FYNNEI. The CDR3 runs 16 residues. The chain's CDR3 is CASRVGAPKGNEKLFF. CDR3 sequence (DNA): TGTGCCAGCAGGGTAGGCGCACCCAAGGGTAATGAAAAACTGTTTTTT.

The rearrangement joins TRBV24-1 to TRBJ1-5, with a tentative D call TRBD1 (5 bases). The germline CDR1 and CDR2 sequences are KGHDR and SFDVKD. V gave up 5 bases and J gave up 1 base, with 8 bases separating them. CDR3 size: 14 residues. The CDR3 nucleotides read TGTGCCACCAGTGCAGGGTCGAGCAATCAGCCCCAGCATTTT. This gives the protein CATSAGSSNQPQHF.

The chain uses TRBV19 and TRBJ1-5; TRBD1 is a possible D gene (5 bases). Looked up from germline, CDR1 is LNHDA and CDR2 is SQIVND (reference sequence). V dropped 10 bases and J dropped 4 bases, with 17 bases sitting between them. This CDR3 region has 14 residues. CDR3 bases: TGTGCCATCGGAGAGCGACAGTTAAATCAGCCCCAGCATTTT. Translated: CAIGERQLNQPQHF. Looking up the rest from reference TRBV19 and TRBJ1-5 gives the full variable domain: DGGITQSPKYLFRKEGQNVTLSCEQNLNHDAMYWYRQDPGQGLRLIYYSQIVNDFQKGDIAEGYSVSREKKESFPLTVTSAQKNPTAFYLCAIGERQLNQPQHFGDGTRLSIL.

The rearrangement uses TRBV18 and TRBJ2-7; D is perhaps TRBD1 (6 bases). Per germline, CDR1 KGHSH and CDR2 LQKENI. The CDR3 has 16 residues. V was cut by 3 bases and J by 2 bases, with 17 bases left in between. The CDR3 sequence: CASSPFSPNRAYEQYF. The CDR3 DNA sequence: TGTGCCAGCTCACCTTTTTCCCCGAACAGGGCCTACGAGCAGTACTTC.

The chain couples TRBV24-1 to TRBJ2-1; D might be TRBD2 (6 bases). V lost 2 bases and J lost 2, with 12 bases in between. The CDR3 has 16 residues. Per the germline V gene, CDR1 is KGHDR and CDR2 is SFDVKD. The CDR3: CATSDSGRGTYNEQFF. DNA of the CDR3: TGTGCCACCAGTGATTCAGGGCGGGGTACCTACAATGAGCAGTTCTTC.

This chain links TRBV19 with TRBJ2-7; TRBD1 is a possible D gene (7 bases). V gave up 5 bases and J gave up 5 bases, with 22 bases separating them. Germline V lookup: CDR1 LNHDA, CDR2 SQIVND (reference sequence). The CDR3 has 16 amino acids. CDR3 sequence (DNA): TGTGCCAGTAGTCATGACAGGGAGGTTGTTCTAGACGAGCAGTACTTC. Its protein is CASSHDREVVLDEQYF.

The chain uses TRBV20-1 and TRBJ2-1; TRBD1 is a possible D gene (6 bases). Trimming left V 3 bases short and J 8 bases short, with 11 bases between. The germline V gene encodes CDR1 DFQATT and CDR2 SNEGSKA (reference sequence). CDR3 size: 12 residues. As DNA, the CDR3 is TGCAGTGCTAGTATGGGACACGATGAGCAGTTCTTC. Translation: CSASMGHDEQFF.